This T cell receptor (beta chain) was recovered during a study of T cells after yellow fever vaccination. This clonotype has only a few counts. TCRdb called the 5' RACE reads again in MiXCR, with one record for every CDR3 protein. The data contain just over 250,000 distinct CDR3 sequences, roughly 4.8% of them singletons. Germline CDR1 is MNHEY and CDR2 is SVGAGI. The CDR3 is 16 amino acids. The V end lost 1 base, the J end lost 4 bases, and 11 bases lay between the germline ends. V and J are TRBV6-5 and TRBJ2-6; D is ambiguous. The clonotype was recovered from a man between 18 and 29 years old who received the YFV17D yellow fever vaccine. This specimen was CD4+ T cells sorted from PBMCs, taken on the day of the yellow fever booster vaccination. The CDR3 here is CASSYLRRSGANVLTF. CDR3 in DNA: TGTGCCAGCAGTTACTTAAGGCGCTCGGGGGCCAACGTCCTGACTTTC.